This TCR beta chain was documented in a study of human T cells and chemical hapten exposure. Turning to the study itself: There were weekly diphenylcyclopropenone doses to the scalp for patients throughout the roughly 24-week study. Points from the study as a whole: There was no change with DPC sensitization in TCRs above 1 in 1000 frequency.

MiXCR, run by TCRdb on the RACE reads, gives a single entry per CDR3 protein. The table records more than 75,000 distinct CDR3 sequences, 8% to 10% of them present only once. This clonotype has ten or more counts. The antigen is not known. Documented time point: pre-sensitization, week 0. Treatment given: therapeutic diphenylcyclopropenone sensitization with weekly scalp DPC. This CDR3 spans 11 amino acids. CDR1 is SQVTM, CDR2 ANQGSEA, per germline. The V end lost 6 bases, the J end lost 5 bases, and 10 bases lay between the germline ends. This clonotype originated in a woman aged 40 to 49 with alopecia areata. Some clones in this sample may be carry-over from other donors' samples. V and J are TRBV29-1 and TRBJ1-1; no reliable D call. The sample consisted of whole blood, taken in connection with sensitization to the hapten diphenylcyclopropenone (DPC). DNA for the CDR3: TGCAGCGTCCGACTTAGGACTGAAGCTTTCTTT. Its protein product is CSVRLRTEAFF.